The 20 T cell receptor beta chains reported below all come from one sample, sequenced in a study of T cell responses to AZD1222 COVID-19 vaccine. Clones were read by immunoSEQ multiplex PCR, and TCRdb kept only the in-frame ones, dropping some. Among about 140,000 clones listed, more than 80% were seen once. The sample was peripheral blood, taken on day 0 of MenACWY control vaccination. These receptor sequences come from an adult in good health.

The rearrangement joins TRBV7-8 to TRBJ2-7; 11 bases map to TRBD1. CDR3 length equals 15 residues. Germline-derived CDR1 and CDR2 are SGHVS and FQNEAQ. V was pared by 5 bases and J by 4 bases, with 7 bases of the junction left unmatched. CDR3 loop: CASSTSGTGGYEQYF. CDR3 nucleotides: TGTGCCAGCAGCACGTCCGGGACAGGGGGATACGAGCAGTACTTC.

The chain carries TRBV14 and TRBJ1-2; D gene unclear. Germline V gene sequence: CDR1 SGHDN, CDR2 FVKESK. With 1 base removed from V and 7 bases from J, the gap between germline ends came to 13 bases. The CDR3 loop spans 14 amino acids. CDR3 in amino acids: CASSQVSNIIGYTF. CDR3 sequence (DNA): TGTGCCAGCAGCCAAGTGTCCAACATAATTGGCTACACCTTC. Variable domain in full (rest from reference TRBV14 and TRBJ1-2): EAGVTQFPSHSVIEKGQTVTLRCDPISGHDNLYWYRRVMGKEIKFLLHFVKESKQDESGMPNNRFLAERTGGTYSTLKVQPAELEDSGVYFCASSQVSNIIGYTFGSGTRLTVV.

This chain links TRBV7-9 with TRBJ2-1; D could derive from TRBD1 or TRBD2 (5 bases each). The CDR3 is made up of 15 amino acids. V dropped 7 bases and J dropped 2 bases, with 15 bases sitting between them. Germline V gene lookup returns CDR1 SEHNR and CDR2 FQNEAQ (reference sequence). This chain's CDR3 is CASTFGDRTYNEQFF. Written as DNA, the CDR3 is TGTGCCAGCACCTTCGGGGACCGTACCTACAATGAGCAGTTCTTC.

The V and J genes are TRBV6-5 and TRBJ1-4; 7 bases are shared with TRBD1. Per the germline V gene, CDR1 is MNHEY and CDR2 is SVGAGI. Losses at the gene ends were 4 bases for V and 5 bases for J; bases not matched to a gene: 7. This CDR3 comprises 15 residues. The chain's CDR3 is CASSSLQGKNEKLFF. In DNA, the CDR3 is TGTGCCAGCAGTTCCCTACAGGGGAAAAATGAAAAACTGTTTTTT.

J is TRBJ2-2 and V is TRBV19; 9 bases line up with TRBD1. The CDR3 is 15 amino acids. J gave up 6 bases and V 6 bases, and 8 bases lay outside the gene matches. In germline, CDR1 is LNHDA, CDR2 SQIVND (reference sequence). The DNA of the CDR3 is TGTGCCAGTAGGGGGGGACAGGGAGGATCCGGGGAGCTGTTTTTT. Its translation is CASRGGQGGSGELFF.

The J gene is TRBJ1-2, the V gene TRBV28, with D unclear. Germline CDR1 and CDR2: MDHEN and SYDVKM. This CDR3 region has 15 residues. V shed 5 bases and J shed 6 bases, with 19 bases lying between them. CDR3 sequence: CASSGLYLDQDGYTF. CDR3 nucleotide sequence: TGTGCCAGCAGTGGGCTTTATCTTGACCAGGATGGCTACACCTTC.

The chain carries TRBV5-1 and TRBJ2-1; 10 bases align to TRBD1. CDR1 is SGHRS and CDR2 is YFSETQ in the germline V gene. The CDR3 totals 13 residues. Trimming at V came to 3 bases and at J to 8 bases, leaving 2 bases not matched to a gene. The CDR3 reads CASSWTGGHEQFF. The CDR3 region has the DNA TGCGCCAGCAGCTGGACAGGGGGACATGAGCAGTTCTTC.

This chain uses TRBV9 with TRBJ2-1; unclear D gene. Germline values: CDR1 SGDLS, CDR2 YYNGEE. Trimming stripped 7 bases from V and 0 bases from J, with 5 bases between. The length of the CDR3 is 12 residues. The DNA of the CDR3 is TGTGCCAGCGGAGCCTCCTACAATGAGCAGTTCTTC. Its translation is CASGASYNEQFF.

This chain uses TRBV28 with TRBJ2-2, with D perhaps matching TRBD1 or TRBD2 (5 bases each). Deletions cut 6 bases from V and 0 bases from J, with 17 bases between. CDR1 and CDR2 (germline): MDHEN, SYDVKM. There are 17 residues in the CDR3. CDR3 DNA: TGTGCCAGCAGAAGGAATACTGGGGGAGCGAACACCGGGGAGCTGTTTTTT. Protein product: CASRRNTGGANTGELFF. The full variable domain, completed using reference TRBV28 and TRBJ2-2, is DVKVTQSSRYLVKRTGEKVFLECVQDMDHENMFWYRQDPGLGLRLIYFSYDVKMKEKGDIPEGYSVSREKKERFSLILESASTNQTSMYLCASRRNTGGANTGELFFGEGSRLTVL.

V gene TRBV11-2 combines with J gene TRBJ1-2; D remains unclear. V dropped 0 bases and J dropped 0 bases, with 8 bases sitting between them. The V gene's germline CDR1 is SGHAT and CDR2 FQNNGV. The CDR3 loop spans 15 amino acids. CDR3 DNA: TGTGCCAGCAGCTTAGAAGGAGGGCCTAACTATGGCTACACCTTC. Amino acid sequence: CASSLEGGPNYGYTF.

The chain carries TRBV15 and TRBJ2-1, with 8 bases aligning to TRBD1. The CDR3 consists of 14 residues. Germline trimming cut 9 bases from V and 8 bases from J; bases unmatched to any gene: 12. The germline V gene has CDR1 LNHNV and CDR2 YYDKDF (reference sequence). CDR3 in amino acids: CATSGGARRDEQFF. Written as DNA, the CDR3 is TGTGCCACATCAGGGGGCGCCCGTAGGGATGAGCAGTTCTTC.

The genes are TRBV15 and TRBJ1-5; 12 bases match TRBD1. Trimming removed 7 bases from V and 2 bases from J; junction bases left unmatched: 6. The CDR3 spans 16 residues. CDR1 is LNHNV, CDR2 YYDKDF, per germline (reference sequence). The CDR3 DNA reads TGTGCCACCAATAAAGGGACAGGGGGCCGCAATCAGCCCCAGCATTTT. This gives the protein CATNKGTGGRNQPQHF.

V and J are TRBV3-1 (or the pseudogene TRBV3-2) and TRBJ2-7; maybe TRBD2 (6 bases). V gave up 6 bases and J gave up 1 base, with 10 bases separating them. Germline-derived CDR1 and CDR2 are LGHDT and YNNKEL (reference sequence). This CDR3 region has 13 residues. CDR3 sequence: CASRETRSYEQYF. The CDR3 DNA follows: TGTGCCAGCAGGGAGACTAGATCCTACGAGCAGTACTTC.

This chain links TRBV6-5 with TRBJ1-1, with 8 bases that match TRBD1. There are 15 residues in the CDR3. Germline CDR1 is MNHEY and CDR2 is SVGAGI. J was trimmed by 4 bases and V by 2 bases; bases with no gene match: 6. The CDR3 sequence: CASSYADRVGTEAFF. DNA for the CDR3: TGTGCCAGCAGTTACGCGGACAGGGTCGGCACTGAAGCTTTCTTT.

The rearrangement uses TRBV5-6 and TRBJ1-2; D gene uncertain. Germline V gives CDR1 SGHDT, CDR2 YYEEEE. The CDR3 contains 12 residues. The ends were cut back, 1 base at V and 3 bases at J, with 4 bases in the middle. CDR3 protein: CASSLPYYGYTF. CDR3 DNA: TGTGCCAGCAGCTTGCCTTACTATGGCTACACCTTC. Drawing the rest from reference TRBV5-6 and TRBJ1-2, the complete variable domain is DAGVTQSPTHLIKTRGQQVTLRCSPKSGHDTVSWYQQALGQGPQFIFQYYEEEERQRGNFPDRFSGHQFPNYSSELNVNALLLGDSALYLCASSLPYYGYTFGSGTRLTVV.

The gene calls are TRBV6-5 and TRBJ2-1, with 7 bases matching TRBD2. The CDR3 consists of 15 residues. V shed 6 bases and J 2 bases; nucleotides not matched to a gene: 7. Germline V gives CDR1 MNHEY, CDR2 SVGAGI. The CDR3 nucleotides are TGTGCCAGCAGAGCAAAAGCGGGGACCTACAATGAGCAGTTCTTC. Translated, it gives CASRAKAGTYNEQFF.

The chain joins TRBV2 to TRBJ2-3; 8 positions match TRBD2. Germline trimming cut 3 bases from V and 3 bases from J; bases unmatched to any gene: 11. Germline V gene sequence: CDR1 SNHLY, CDR2 FYNNEI. CDR3 length: 17 residues. The CDR3 loop reads CASSDNPRGGGTDTQYF. The CDR3 nucleotides read TGTGCCAGCAGTGATAACCCCCGGGGGGGTGGGACAGATACGCAGTATTTT.

The rearrangement links TRBV5-1 to TRBJ2-3; TRBD1 matches at 9 bases. This CDR3 spans 13 amino acids. Germline assignment: CDR1 SGHRS and CDR2 YFSETQ. Losses at the gene ends were 8 bases for V and 3 bases for J; bases not matched to a gene: 4. DNA for the CDR3: TGCGCCAGTTCGGGACAGGGAACAGATACGCAGTATTTT. It yields the protein CASSGQGTDTQYF.

The chain uses TRBV19 and TRBJ1-2; a possible D gene is TRBD1 (5 bases). With 6 bases removed from V and 3 bases from J, the gap between germline ends came to 11 bases. This CDR3 region has 13 residues. Germline V gene lookup returns CDR1 LNHDA and CDR2 SQIVND (reference sequence). CDR3 in amino acids: CASSLGAYYGYTF. DNA for the CDR3: TGTGCCAGTAGCCTAGGGGCGTACTATGGCTACACCTTC.

The J gene is TRBJ2-7, the V gene TRBV19, with a possible D match to TRBD2 (7 bases). With 6 bases removed from V and 4 bases from J, the gap between germline ends came to 19 bases. The CDR3 sequence is 15 residues long. Germline-derived CDR1 and CDR2 are LNHDA and SQIVND (reference sequence). This chain's CDR3 is CASSPPSGGLYEQYF. The CDR3 DNA follows: TGTGCCAGTAGCCCCCCATCCGGGGGGCTTTACGAGCAGTACTTC.